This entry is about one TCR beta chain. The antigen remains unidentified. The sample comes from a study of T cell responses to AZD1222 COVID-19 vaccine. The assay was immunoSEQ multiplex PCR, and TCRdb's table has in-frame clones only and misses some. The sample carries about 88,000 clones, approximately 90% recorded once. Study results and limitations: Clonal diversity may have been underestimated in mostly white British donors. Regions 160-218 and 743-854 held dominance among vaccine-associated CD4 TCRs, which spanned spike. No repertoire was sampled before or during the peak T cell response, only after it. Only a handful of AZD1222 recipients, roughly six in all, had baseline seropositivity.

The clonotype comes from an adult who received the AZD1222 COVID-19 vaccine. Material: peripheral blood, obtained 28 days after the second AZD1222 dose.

The CDR3 spells CASSWTGGLGTGELFF. DNA for the CDR3: TGTGCCAGCAGTTGGACAGGGGGATTGGGCACCGGGGAGCTGTTTTTT. The chain has TRBV27 and TRBJ2-2; 10 positions agree with TRBD1. Germline CDR1 is MNHEY and CDR2 is SMNVEV (reference sequence). The CDR3 covers 16 residues. V dropped 4 bases and J dropped 4; count of bases not matched to a gene: 6.